The rows below give T cell receptor beta chains drawn from one sample of a study of blood T cell repertoires in COVID-19. Only in-frame clones appear in the TCRdb table, and some are missing; sequencing was by immunoSEQ multiplex PCR. This repertoire shows about 74,000 clones, around four fifths found once; its top ten account for 30% to 45%. The sequencing input was peripheral blood. The receptors shown here come from a man aged 65 to 85 with acute or convalescent COVID-19. CDR3s include the opening cysteine and the closing phenylalanine or tryptophan.

cdr3_aa j_call v_call cdr3_length
CARKKDPTLPDQPQHF TRBJ1-5 TRBV6-4 16
CASNGGNQPQHF TRBJ1-5 TRBV27 12
CASSIGGPNYGYTF TRBJ1-2 TRBV19 14
CASLGGSGGSTDTQYF TRBJ2-3 TRBV10-1 16
CASRQDNTGELFF TRBJ2-2 TRBV7-3 13
CASSFWGGVDTQYF TRBJ2-3 TRBV7-3 14
CASRPRAGNTIYF TRBJ1-3 TRBV2 13
CAIRTDRGDDEQYF TRBJ2-7 TRBV10-3 14
CASSSDRGNSPLHF TRBJ1-6 TRBV7-9 14
CASSSTGNTGELFF TRBJ2-2 TRBV5-1 14
CASSLVGGPSTDTQYF TRBJ2-3 TRBV7-2 16
CASSLDRGYGYTF TRBJ1-2 TRBV6-6 13
CASSIPTPGYGYTF TRBJ1-2 TRBV19 14
CASSARGGWGSNQPQHF TRBJ1-5 TRBV6-1 17
CASREGQGSEAFF TRBJ1-1 TRBV3-1/TRBV3-2 13
CASSLVLGNTEAFF TRBJ1-1 TRBV5-1 14
CASSPGTGPTDTQYF TRBJ2-3 TRBV11-2 15
CASSLSQGNTEAFF TRBJ1-1 TRBV28 14
CASTRTGANTEAFF TRBJ1-1 TRBV19 14
CASSSGQGARTDTQYF TRBJ2-3 TRBV7-2 16
CASRPPEGLNTEAFF TRBJ1-1 TRBV2 15
CASSFWETMNTEAFF TRBJ1-1 TRBV28 15
CASSYSGRETQYF TRBJ2-5 TRBV6-5 13
CATGIAGGYEQYF TRBJ2-7 TRBV21-1 13
CSVGALAEQFF TRBJ2-1 TRBV29-1 11